The clone carrying this TCR beta chain was found a few times. This sample is part of a study of T cell repertoires in MIS-A myocarditis. Profiled with immunoSEQ multiplex PCR; TCRdb holds only in-frame clones, not every one. The sample carries some 6,100 clones, about 77% recorded once. Germline V gene data show CDR1 as MNHEY and CDR2 as SVGEGT. Trimming cost V 4 bases and J 1 base, with 16 bases left between them. The CDR3 spans 16 residues. The chain employs TRBV6-2 or TRBV6-3 and TRBJ1-1; unclear D gene. The TCR originated in a young man with fulminant myocarditis from multisystem inflammatory syndrome in adults (MIS-A) after COVID-19. The sequencing input was interventricular septum heart tissue obtained at autopsy. This CDR3 is CASSSALRQENTEAFF. CDR3 bases: TGTGCCAGCAGTTCCGCTTTAAGGCAGGAGAACACTGAAGCTTTCTTT.